Listed here are 10 T cell receptor beta chains from one sample, sequenced in a study of shared clonotypes between healthy human individuals. Generated by immunoSEQ multiplex PCR, the TCRdb table keeps only in-frame clones and is missing some. The sample has over 750,000 clones; 96% are singletons. In the naive CD8 group, cells lacked CD45RO and were positively selected for CCR7, so terminally differentiated effector memory CD45RA+ cells were left out. The specimen sequenced was naive CD8+ T cells sorted from blood. These TCRs come from a young man in good health.

This CDR3 is CASSQALLAGGYEQYF. Here the CDR3 DNA reads TGCGCCAGCAGCCAAGCTCTTCTAGCGGGAGGGTACGAGCAGTACTTC. The chain is built from TRBV4-3 and TRBJ2-7; 12 nucleotides match TRBD2. With 1 base clipped from V and 4 bases from J, the junction kept 5 bases outside the gene matches. This CDR3 is built from 16 residues. Germline-derived CDR1 and CDR2 are LGHNA and YSLEER.

V is TRBV29-1 and J is TRBJ1-3; a possible D gene is TRBD1 (6 bases). In germline, CDR1 is SQVTM, CDR2 ANQGSEA. Trimming shortened V by 1 base and J by 3 bases, and 10 bases separated the two germline ends. The CDR3 runs to 14 residues. The CDR3 DNA reads as TGCAGCGTTGAAGTTCCAGGGGATGGAAACACCATATATTTT. It is translated as CSVEVPGDGNTIYF.

This chain uses TRBV6-5 with TRBJ1-4, with D possibly being TRBD1 (6 bases). Germline CDR1 reads MNHEY; CDR2 reads SVGAGI. The CDR3 contains 13 residues. With 4 bases removed from V and 11 bases from J, the gap between germline ends came to 14 bases. The CDR3 loop is CASSLDRAEKLFF. In DNA form, the CDR3 reads TGTGCCAGCAGTTTGGACAGAGCGGAGAAACTGTTTTTT.

The J gene is TRBJ2-7, the V gene TRBV4-2, with 8 nucleotides matching TRBD2. V shed 4 bases, J shed 1 base, and the junction held 9 bases outside the gene matches. The CDR3 runs to 16 residues. The germline CDR1 and CDR2 sequences are LGHNA and YNFKEQ. The CDR3 nucleotides are TGTGCCAGCAGCCGCTTCCCCAGCGGGAGTTCCTACGAGCAGTACTTC. The encoded protein is CASSRFPSGSSYEQYF.

V gene TRBV18 combines with J gene TRBJ2-1; D may be TRBD1 or TRBD2 (5 bases each). This CDR3 has 13 amino acids. Between the trimmed V and J ends, which lost 2 bases and 6 bases, there was a span of 8 bases. CDR1 is KGHSH and CDR2 is LQKENI in the germline V gene. The CDR3 region is CASSPDSGNEQFF. As DNA, the CDR3 is TGTGCCAGCTCACCAGACAGCGGCAATGAGCAGTTCTTC.

The chain joins TRBV4-1 to TRBJ2-5; 8 bases fit TRBD1. This CDR3 comprises 15 residues. Germline CDR1 is MGHRA and CDR2 is YSYEKL. With 3 bases clipped from V and 4 bases from J, the junction kept 7 bases outside the gene matches. The CDR3 DNA is TGCGCCAGCAGCCATCCCGGGACAGGTGGAGAGACCCAGTACTTC. Translated, it gives CASSHPGTGGETQYF.

The CDR3 sequence: CASSPISGTQETQYF. The CDR3 region has the DNA TGTGCCAGCAGTCCCATCTCCGGGACGCAAGAGACCCAGTACTTC. This chain connects TRBV5-4 to TRBJ2-5; D could derive from TRBD1 or TRBD2 (5 bases each). The length of the CDR3 is 15 residues. The germline CDR1 and CDR2 sequences are SGHNT and YYREEE (reference sequence). V lost 5 bases and J 2 bases, leaving 16 bases between the germline ends. The full variable domain, with the rest looked up from reference TRBV5-4 and TRBJ2-5, is ETGVTQSPTHLIKTRGQQVTLRCSSQSGHNTVSWYQQALGQGPQFIFQYYREEENGRGNFPPRFSGLQFPNYSSELNVNALELDDSALYLCASSPISGTQETQYFGPGTRLLVL.

The gene calls are TRBV6-5 and TRBJ2-7; 7 nucleotides match TRBD1. The CDR3 is 14 residues long. Trimming at V came to 4 bases and at J to 5 bases, leaving 8 bases not matched to a gene. Germline CDR1 and CDR2: MNHEY and SVGAGI. CDR3 sequence: CASSFTQGDDEQYF. In DNA, the CDR3 is TGTGCCAGCAGTTTCACTCAGGGGGATGACGAGCAGTACTTC.

CDR3 sequence reads: CASSLARGQVPFTYNEQFF. The CDR3, as DNA: TGTGCCAGCAGTCTAGCGAGGGGTCAGGTGCCTTTTACCTACAATGAGCAGTTCTTC. This chain connects TRBV9 to TRBJ2-1; possible D gene TRBD2, 6 bases. This CDR3 has 19 residues. Germline CDR1 SGDLS, CDR2 YYNGEE. Trimming cost V 5 bases and J 2 bases, with 26 bases left between them.

The J gene is TRBJ1-2, the V gene TRBV6-1, with a possible D match to TRBD1 (6 bases). Germline CDR1 and CDR2: MNHNS and SASEGT. The CDR3 length is 15 residues. V lost 7 bases and J 0 bases, leaving 15 bases between the germline ends. DNA of the CDR3: TGTGCCAGCATACCACAGGGATGGTCTAACTATGGCTACACCTTC. The encoded protein is CASIPQGWSNYGYTF.